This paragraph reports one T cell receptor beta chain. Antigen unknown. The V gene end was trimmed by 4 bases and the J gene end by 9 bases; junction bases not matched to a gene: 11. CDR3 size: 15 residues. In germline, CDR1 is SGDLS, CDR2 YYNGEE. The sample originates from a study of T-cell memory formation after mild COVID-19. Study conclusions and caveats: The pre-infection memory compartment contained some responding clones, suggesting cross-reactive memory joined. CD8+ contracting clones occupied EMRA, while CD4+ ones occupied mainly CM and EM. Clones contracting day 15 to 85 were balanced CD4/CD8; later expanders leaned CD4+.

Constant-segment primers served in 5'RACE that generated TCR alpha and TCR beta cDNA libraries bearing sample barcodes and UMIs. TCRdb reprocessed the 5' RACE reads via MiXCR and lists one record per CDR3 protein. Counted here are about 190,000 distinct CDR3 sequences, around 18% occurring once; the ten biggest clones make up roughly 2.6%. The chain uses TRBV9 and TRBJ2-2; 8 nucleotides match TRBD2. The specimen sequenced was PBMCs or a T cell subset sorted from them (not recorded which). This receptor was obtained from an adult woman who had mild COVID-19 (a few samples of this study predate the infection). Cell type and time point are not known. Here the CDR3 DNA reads TGTGCCAGCAGCCCCCCCCTCGGGGGGGCCCGGGAGCTGTTTTTT. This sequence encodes CASSPPLGGARELFF.